The rows below give T cell receptor beta chains drawn from one sample of a study of metastatic and nonmetastatic thyroid tumors. TCRdb re-called clones via MiXCR from the PCR reads. The table lists about 30,000 clones, roughly 17% of them singletons. Material for sequencing was blood. Source of these receptors: a female donor with papillary thyroid cancer or a benign thyroid nodule (not recorded which). Some clones in this sample may be carry-over from other donors' samples. Each CDR3 is given with its conserved first and last residue. A D gene is named only where the DNA matches it firmly. Where a row states a size, it is once, few, many or the class of an expanded clone; other rows omit it.

d_call j_call clone_size v_call cdr3_nt cdr3_aa
. TRBJ2-7 many TRBV28 TGTGCCAGCAATCGACAGATTTACGAGCAGTACTTC CASNRQIYEQYF
TRBD1 TRBJ1-1 few TRBV6-1 TGTGCCAGCAGTGCCGGGACAGGGGAGGGCACTGAAGCTTTCTTT CASSAGTGEGTEAFF
. TRBJ2-7 . TRBV9 TGTGCCAGCAGCGTATCGGGAATATCCTACGAGCAGTACTTC CASSVSGISYEQYF
. TRBJ2-6 few TRBV6-1 TGTGCCAGCAGCCCCCCAGGGGCCCCCTATGGGGCAAACGTCCTGACTTTC CASSPPGAPYGANVLTF
. TRBJ2-1 many TRBV7-3 TGTGCCAGCAGCTCGGATAGCGCGCCCTACAATGAGCAGTTCTTC CASSSDSAPYNEQFF
. TRBJ1-2 few TRBV28 TGTGCCAGCAGTTTAGCCCCGATCTATGGCTACACCTTC CASSLAPIYGYTF
TRBD2 TRBJ2-7 few TRBV6-1 TGTGCCAGCAGTACCGGGACTAGCGGATCCTACGAGCAGTACTTC CASSTGTSGSYEQYF
. TRBJ2-7 few TRBV6-5 TGTGCCATCAGTTACTCGCGCAGCTACGAGCATTACTTC CAISYSRSYEHYF
. TRBJ1-4 . TRBV30 TGTGCCTGGAGTGTAGGCAGGATTAATGAAAAACTGTTTTTT CAWSVGRINEKLFF
. TRBJ2-1 many TRBV10-3 TGTGCCATCAGTGAGTCACGCGGTTCCTACAATGAGCAGTTCTTC CAISESRGSYNEQFF
TRBD2 TRBJ2-5 many TRBV19 TGTGCCAGTAGTTGGGGGGGAAGAGAGACCCAGTACTTC CASSWGGRETQYF
TRBD1 TRBJ2-3 many TRBV20-1 TGCAGTGCTGACAGGGGAGATACGCAGTATTTT CSADRGDTQYF
. TRBJ2-7 many TRBV19 TGTGCCAGTAGTATAGGGGGAGCCTACGAGCAGTACTTC CASSIGGAYEQYF
. TRBJ1-5 many TRBV2 TGTGCCAGCAGCCACAATATACAGGGTAACCGCAATCAGCCCCAGCATTTT CASSHNIQGNRNQPQHF
TRBD2 TRBJ2-3 . TRBV6-5 TGTGCCAGCAATTACTCGAACCATAGCGGGAGTAGAGATACGCAGTATTTT CASNYSNHSGSRDTQYF
TRBD1 TRBJ2-7 many TRBV18 TGTGCCAGCTCTCCGGGGACAGGGGACGAGCAGTACTTC CASSPGTGDEQYF
. TRBJ2-5 many TRBV7-9 TGTGCCAGCAGTATCGATGGCGTTCAAGAGACCCAGTACTTC CASSIDGVQETQYF
. TRBJ1-5 . TRBV28 TGTGCCAGAATCTGGGGGGCTGATAGCAATCAGCCACAGCATTTT CARIWGADSNQPQHF
TRBD2 TRBJ2-6 few TRBV6-1 TGTGCCAGCAGCGAGTTAGCGGGAGTACTTGGGGCCAACGTCCTGACTTTC CASSELAGVLGANVLTF
. TRBJ1-5 many TRBV5-1 TGCGCCAGCAGCCTGACAGGTATCAATCAGCCCCAGCATTTT CASSLTGINQPQHF
TRBD2 TRBJ2-3 many TRBV9 TGTGCCAGCAGCTCACCTCTAGCGGGAGGAAGCACAGATACGCAGTATTTT CASSSPLAGGSTDTQYF
TRBD2 TRBJ2-1 many TRBV7-9 TGTGCCAGCAGTCGACTAGCGGATTACAATGAGCAGTTCTTC CASSRLADYNEQFF
TRBD1 TRBJ2-7 many TRBV12-3/TRBV12-4 TGTGCCAGCAGTTTAGCGCTAAATGTGATGGGGACAGGGGGTTACGAGCAGTACTTC CASSLALNVMGTGGYEQYF
TRBD1 TRBJ1-1 many TRBV7-9 TGTGCCAGCAGCTTACCCGGCCTCGGGACAGGGGCGATCAACACTGAAGCTTTCTTT CASSLPGLGTGAINTEAFF
. TRBJ2-7 many TRBV20-1 TGCAGTGCTAGACTACACGGGCACTCCGCCTACGAGCAGTACTTC CSARLHGHSAYEQYF
TRBD1 TRBJ1-4 many TRBV6-2/TRBV6-3 TGTGCCAGCAGTATGTCCGGGACAGGTGGGGGGGAACTGTTTTTT CASSMSGTGGGELFF
. TRBJ1-3 many TRBV15 TGTGCCACCAGCACTACATTCCTGGACAGAGACCGATTATCTGGAAACACCATATATTTT CATSTTFLDRDRLSGNTIYF
. TRBJ2-1 . TRBV12-5 TGTGCTAGTGCCATGGGGCTGAAATACAATGAGCAGCTCTTC CASAMGLKYNEQLF
TRBD2 TRBJ2-7 . TRBV20-1 TGCATTGCTAGTACAGCGGGAGACAGATACGAGCATTACTTC CIASTAGDRYEHYF
. TRBJ2-6 many TRBV2 TGTGCCAGCGGTTTAGGGGGAACGGGAGCCAACGTCCTGACTTTC CASGLGGTGANVLTF
TRBD2 TRBJ2-3 many TRBV20-1 TGCAGTGCTATTAGCGGGAGTACCGCAGATACGCAGTATTTT CSAISGSTADTQYF
. TRBJ2-2 many TRBV28 TGTGCCAGCAGTTTCCCGGGACTCACCAGGGAGCTGTTTTTT CASSFPGLTRELFF
. TRBJ2-1 . TRBV6-1 TGTGCCAGCACAGAGGGCAGGGGGGCTTACAATGAGCAGTTCTTC CASTEGRGAYNEQFF
. TRBJ1-1 many TRBV11-3 TGTGCCAGCAGCTTAGAGGGATACGCTGAAGCTTTCTTT CASSLEGYAEAFF
TRBD1 TRBJ1-1 many TRBV28 TGTGCCAGCAGTTCACCAGGGACAGGGGGTGTAGCTTTCTTT CASSSPGTGGVAFF
. TRBJ1-2 . TRBV6-1 TGTGCCAGCATTTCCCACGGAACCTATTGCTACACCTTC CASISHGTYCYTF
. TRBJ2-7 many TRBV6-2/TRBV6-3 TGTGCCAGCAGTTTGGACGCTCCCTACGAGCAGTACTTC CASSLDAPYEQYF
TRBD2 TRBJ2-1 . TRBV20-1 TGCAGTGCTAGAGGACTAGCGGGATCGGGAGAGCAGTTCTTC CSARGLAGSGEQFF
. TRBJ2-2 many TRBV19 TGTGCCGGAAAGAGTGCGGGCACCGGGGAGCTGTTTTTT CAGKSAGTGELFF
TRBD1 TRBJ2-7 many TRBV19 TGTGCCAGTAGTATTGGGGACAGGGGGTCCTACGAGCAGTACTTC CASSIGDRGSYEQYF
. TRBJ2-5 once TRBV3-1 TGTGCCAGCCCTGGAGGGGAAGAGACCCAGTACTTC CASPGGEETQYF
. TRBJ1-3 many TRBV11-2 TGTGCCAGCAGCCCGGAGGGATATAGCTGGGAAAACACCATATATTTT CASSPEGYSWENTIYF
. TRBJ2-1 many TRBV12-3/TRBV12-4 TGTGCCAGCAGTTTAGGGTCATCCAATGAGCAGTTCTTC CASSLGSSNEQFF
TRBD1 TRBJ1-2 many TRBV28 TGTGCCAGCAGGACAGGGCAGCCCCAACCTTACACCTTC CASRTGQPQPYTF
. TRBJ2-5 many TRBV20-1 TGCAGTGCACCTCAGGGGAAAGAGACCCAGTACTTC CSAPQGKETQYF
TRBD1 TRBJ2-7 . TRBV6-1 TGTGCCAGCATTCTGGGACAGGGGAATTTCTACGAGCAGTACTTC CASILGQGNFYEQYF
. TRBJ1-1 . TRBV7-3 TGTGCCAGCAGCACAGGAATGGGTGGTGGCACTGAAGCTTTCTTT CASSTGMGGGTEAFF
. TRBJ2-7 many TRBV28 TGTGCCAGCAATTCGAGGCGCTACGAGCAGTACTTC CASNSRRYEQYF
. TRBJ2-1 many TRBV28 TGTGCCAGCAGTTTGACCCTAGGTGAGCAGTTCTTC CASSLTLGEQFF
TRBD1 TRBJ1-4 . TRBV27 TGTGCCAGCAGGGACAGGGAGAATTTCGAAAAACTGTTTTTT CASRDRENFEKLFF
. TRBJ1-5 many TRBV2 TGTGCCAGCAGTGAATTTTCGGGGTACGCTCAGCCCCAGCATTTT CASSEFSGYAQPQHF
. TRBJ1-6 many TRBV12-3/TRBV12-4 TGTGCCAGCAGCACGGATAATTCACCCCTCCACTTT CASSTDNSPLHF
TRBD2 TRBJ2-1 many TRBV19 TGTGCCAGTAGTCCGGGGACTAGCGGGAGATTGTTCTTC CASSPGTSGRLFF
. TRBJ2-5 many TRBV7-9 TGTGCCAGCAGCAGTCAGGCGGAGACCCAGTACTTC CASSSQAETQYF
. TRBJ2-1 many TRBV9 TGTGCCAGCAGCGTAGATCGGGGGCGGGATGAGCAGTTCTTC CASSVDRGRDEQFF
TRBD1 TRBJ2-7 . TRBV5-5 TGTGCCAGCAGCTTTGCAGGACAGGGGGCTGGGGAGCAGTACTTC CASSFAGQGAGEQYF
. TRBJ2-1 . TRBV12-3/TRBV12-4 TGTGCCAGCAGTTTTTTATTTAGTGGGGGCAAGCCTTCCTACAACGAGCAGTTCTTC CASSFLFSGGKPSYNEQFF